Here is one T cell receptor beta chain with its context. Antigen: not known. The ends were cut back, 1 base at V and 7 bases at J, with 6 bases in the middle. CDR3 length: 12 residues. Germline V gene data show CDR1 as SGHTA and CDR2 as FQGNSA. The library was made from cDNA and included unique molecular identifiers. Via MiXCR, TCRdb re-called the PCR reads, giving one row per CDR3 protein. The sample shows hundreds of thousands of distinct CDR3 sequences, more than 50% of them seen only once. This sample stems from a study of post-analysis software for immune sequencing data. Across the whole study: Relapsing-remitting, secondary progressive and progressive-relapsing forms made up the multiple sclerosis disease courses.

Notes on the study in general: In patients, about 5 TRBV segments were more frequent than in controls, with TRBV5-6, TRBV5-1 and TRBV20-1 among them.

The clonotype originates from a girl aged 2-10 years with multiple sclerosis. The J gene is TRBJ2-3, the V gene TRBV7-2; D uncertain. Sequenced material: blood. CDR3 protein: CASSLDGYTQYF. The CDR3 DNA reads TGTGCCAGCAGCTTAGACGGGTATACGCAGTATTTT. The variable domain in full, completed from reference TRBV7-2 and TRBJ2-3, reads GAGVSQSPSNKVTEKGKDVELRCDPISGHTALYWYRQSLGQGLEFLIYFQGNSAPDKSGLPSDRFSAERTGGSVSTLTIQRTQQEDSAVYLCASSLDGYTQYFGPGTRLTVL.